This entry features one T cell receptor beta chain sequence. Germline CDR1 LGHNA, CDR2 YNFKEQ. Between the trimmed V and J ends, which lost 3 bases and 5 bases, there was a span of 14 bases. The CDR3 length is 16 residues. These data are taken from a study of technical replicates of blood from several donors. The protocol was immunoSEQ multiplex PCR, while the TCRdb copy is restricted to in-frame clones and leaves out a portion. The data contain just under 60,000 clones, 90% to 95% of them singletons. Sequenced material: PBMCs. This chain links TRBV4-2 with TRBJ2-6, with TRBD1 as a possible D gene (6 bases). The clonotype originates from a human donor in good health. Some clones in this sample may be carry-over from other donors' samples. CDR3 DNA: TGTGCCAGCAGCCACGTTGTCAGGGGTCGGGCCAACGTCCTGACTTTC. This encodes CASSHVVRGRANVLTF.